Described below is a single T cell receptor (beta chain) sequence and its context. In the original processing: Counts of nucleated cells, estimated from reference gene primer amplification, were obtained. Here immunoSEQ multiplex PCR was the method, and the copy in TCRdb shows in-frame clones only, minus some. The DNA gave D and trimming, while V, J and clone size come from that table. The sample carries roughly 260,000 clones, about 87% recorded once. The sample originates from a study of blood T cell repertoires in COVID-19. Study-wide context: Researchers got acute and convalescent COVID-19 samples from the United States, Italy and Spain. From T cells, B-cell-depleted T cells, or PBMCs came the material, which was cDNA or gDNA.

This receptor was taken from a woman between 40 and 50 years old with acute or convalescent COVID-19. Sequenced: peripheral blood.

Written as DNA, the CDR3 is TGTGCCAGCATCCGCGGGAGACCCGCAGATACGCAGTATTTT. Translated, it gives CASIRGRPADTQYF. The rearrangement joins TRBV7-2 to TRBJ2-3, with 7 bases that match TRBD2. The CDR3 is 14 residues long. In germline, CDR1 is SGHTA, CDR2 FQGNSA. Trimming took 7 bases from V and 4 from J; bases not matched to a gene: 8. Variable domain in full (rest from reference TRBV7-2 and TRBJ2-3): GAGVSQSPSNKVTEKGKDVELRCDPISGHTALYWYRQSLGQGLEFLIYFQGNSAPDKSGLPSDRFSAERTGGSVSTLTIQRTQQEDSAVYLCASIRGRPADTQYFGPGTRLTVL.